This T cell receptor beta chain was observed in a study of STAT5B mutations in CD4+ large granular lymphocyte leukemia. Study findings and constraints: About 26% of private leukemic clonotypes occurred rarely in other patients' non-leukemic repertoires.

This CDR3 contains 12 residues. The germline V gene has CDR1 LNHDA and CDR2 SQIVND (reference sequence). With V trimmed by 4 bases and J by 14 bases, 5 bases remained unmatched. For this clone: Its target is not known.

Original processing methods: A productive frequency of 2.59 x 10-5 was the lowest detectable. Repertoires were generated with immunoSEQ multiplex PCR, while TCRdb's copy carries only in-frame clones and drops some. That table gives V, J and clone size, and the DNA gave D and trimming. The profile shows around 33,000 clones, roughly 76% of them singletons. The chain employs TRBV19 and TRBJ1-4; 9 nucleotides match TRBD1. The TCR comes from a human donor in good health. Sequencing input: CD4+ T cells from blood buffy coats. The CDR3 DNA sequence: TGTGCCAGTAGTACGGGACAGGGTCCCCTGTTTTTT. This codes for CASSTGQGPLFF. The full variable domain, its missing parts supplied by reference TRBV19 and TRBJ1-4, is DGGITQSPKYLFRKEGQNVTLSCEQNLNHDAMYWYRQDPGQGLRLIYYSQIVNDFQKGDIAEGYSVSREKKESFPLTVTSAQKNPTAFYLCASSTGQGPLFFGSGTQLSVL.